Given below is one T cell receptor beta chain in context. Its specificity is unknown. The junction differs from germline at one of its ends, possibly a read error. Other nucleotide sequences in the sample specify the same CDR3. This entry belongs to a study of metastatic and nonmetastatic thyroid tumors. Background on the study: Repertoires were compared across blood and tumor or nodule tissue from malignant and benign thyroid patients.

All patients were treatment-naive before thyroid surgery. The CDR3 loop spans 16 amino acids. The V gene's germline CDR1 is SGHRS and CDR2 YFSETQ. Broader study findings: The study reportedly found significantly higher TCR beta diversity in malignant thyroid tumors than benign nodules, in blood and tumor.

Authors' methods: Differences in CDR3 between clinicopathological groups were drawn on to build a classifier intended to discriminate distant-metastatic papillary thyroid cancer patients. From the PCR reads, TCRdb re-called clones with MiXCR. These V and J calls derive from TCRdb rather than the authors' analysis. This sample has 25,000 to 30,000 clones, with roughly 20% found just once. The chain links TRBV5-1 to TRBJ2-2; 9 bases line up with TRBD1. The source is a male donor with papillary thyroid cancer or a benign thyroid nodule (not recorded which). Some clones in this sample may be carry-over from other donors' samples. The specimen sequenced was blood. The CDR3 region has the DNA TGCGCAAGCAGCGAATCCGGGACAGGGTCTCACGGGGAGCTTTTTTTT. Translated: CASSESGTGSHGELFF.